The sequence of this T cell receptor beta chain was determined in a study of blood T cell repertoires in COVID-19. Study context: Acute and convalescent COVID-19 samples came from the United States, Italy and Spain.

Measured with immunoSEQ multiplex PCR; TCRdb has only the in-frame clones, and not every one. The table includes about 260,000 clones, around 88% detected once. The age range of participants was about 18 to 95 years, with residence in about two dozen US areas. Cohort 3 donors counted as recovered after two negative PCRs, clearance, or resolved symptoms. From germline, CDR1 is SGHTA and CDR2 FQGNSA. The V gene lost 5 bases and the J gene lost 6 bases, with 20 bases spanning the gap. The CDR3 sequence is 15 residues long. The J gene is TRBJ2-7, the V gene TRBV7-2, with a possible D match to TRBD2 (6 bases). The sequence was obtained from a woman aged 45-65 years who had recovered from COVID-19. Sequencing input: PBMCs or T cells enriched from blood (not recorded which). The chain's CDR3 is CASSPLPGLPGEQYF. The CDR3 DNA sequence: TGTGCCAGCAGCCCACTACCGGGACTCCCCGGCGAGCAGTACTTC.